The rows below give T cell receptor beta chains drawn from one sample of a study of T cell changes during pregnancy in multiple sclerosis. The protocol was immunoSEQ multiplex PCR, while the TCRdb copy is restricted to in-frame clones and leaves out a portion. The sample records more than 15,000 clones, roughly four fifths being singletons. The material was CD8+ T cells from peripheral blood mononuclear cells, obtained in the second trimester of pregnancy. Receptors originate from a female donor in good health, enrolled as a control in a pregnancy study. Both conserved end residues are part of each CDR3. The D gene is left open where the match is weak. Clone size is shown for a subset of rows, as once, few, many or a class of expanded clone.

v_gene	j_gene	abundance	d_gene	CDR3nt	CDR3aa
TRBV2	TRBJ1-2	.	.	TGTGCCAGCAGTGAAAGACGGCAGGGAAACGGCTACACCTTC	CASSERRQGNGYTF
TRBV19	TRBJ1-4	few	.	TGTGCCAGTAGTATACGTCAGGGGAATGAAAAACTGTTTTTT	CASSIRQGNEKLFF
TRBV4-3	TRBJ1-6	once	TRBD1	TGCGCCAGCAGCCAAGATTGGGGACAGGGGGAAGTTAATGTCCGGTCACCCCTCCACTTT	CASSQDWGQGEVNVRSPLHF
TRBV9	TRBJ1-4	.	TRBD1	TGTGCCAGCAGCGCGGAGGGACAGGGGAGGAATGAAAAACTGTTTTTT	CASSAEGQGRNEKLFF
TRBV7-6	TRBJ2-3	.	.	TGTGCCAGCAACCAAGTGGGCGGGGGCGCTACAGATACGCAGTATTTT	CASNQVGGGATDTQYF
TRBV6-5	TRBJ1-2	.	.	TGTGCCAGCAGTTCTCCTTTGTCAGGGGACCACTACACCTTC	CASSSPLSGDHYTF
TRBV27	TRBJ2-7	.	TRBD2	TGTGCCAGCAGGCGCCTTGGCGGGGGGAGGAACGAGCAGTACTTC	CASRRLGGGRNEQYF
TRBV27	TRBJ1-1	.	.	TGTGCCAGCAGTTTAGCAGGGATGAACACTGAAGCTTTCTTT	CASSLAGMNTEAFF
TRBV28	TRBJ1-1	.	TRBD1	TGTGCCAGCAGTTTGGGACAGGGAGTAGCGTTAAGGACTGAAGCTTTCTTT	CASSLGQGVALRTEAFF
TRBV16	TRBJ1-1	.	.	TGTGCCAGCAGCCGGACGACAGGGAACACTGAAGCTTTCTTT	CASSRTTGNTEAFF
TRBV19	TRBJ1-5	.	.	TGTGCCAGTAGGGGTGGCGGAGGTGGTTTTGACAATCAGCCCCAGCATTTT	CASRGGGGGFDNQPQHF
TRBV7-9	TRBJ2-7	.	.	TGTGCCAGCGCTCGGCGACTGGGCGAGCAGTACTTC	CASARRLGEQYF
TRBV7-9	TRBJ2-2	once	.	TGTGCCAGCAGCCTGACAGACTCCACCGGGGAGCTGTTTTTT	CASSLTDSTGELFF
TRBV6-5	TRBJ1-2	.	.	TGTGCCAGCAGTTACTCCCCGGGGGGGCACGGCTACACCTTC	CASSYSPGGHGYTF
TRBV28	TRBJ2-7	once	.	TGTGCCAGCAGTTGGATAGGGAGCTCCTACGAGCAGTACTTC	CASSWIGSSYEQYF
TRBV29-1	TRBJ1-2	.	.	TGCAGCGCGAGACAGGCGAACTATGGCTACACCTTC	CSARQANYGYTF
TRBV5-6	TRBJ2-1	.	TRBD2	TGTGCCAGCAGCTACGGTGGGACTAGCGGGGGCTACTACAATGAGCAGTTCTTC	CASSYGGTSGGYYNEQFF
TRBV18	TRBJ1-1	large	.	TGTGCCAGCTCACCCACAGGGTACATGAACACTGAAGCTTTCTTT	CASSPTGYMNTEAFF
TRBV25-1	TRBJ1-4	few	.	TGTGCCAGCAGTGATCATGGGAGGGGCTGGTCTAATGAAAAACTGTTTTTT	CASSDHGRGWSNEKLFF
TRBV29-1	TRBJ1-2	.	TRBD1	TGCAGCGTTACCACTGGGGACAGCAATGGCTACACCTTC	CSVTTGDSNGYTF
TRBV9	TRBJ1-1	.	.	TGTGCCAGCAGCAGTGACCCGGGACATTTGAACACTGAAGCTTTCTTT	CASSSDPGHLNTEAFF
TRBV5-6	TRBJ1-1	few	.	TGTGCCAGCAGCTTGTGGGGGGCTGAAGCTTTCTTT	CASSLWGAEAFF
TRBV9	TRBJ1-5	few	.	TGTGCCAGCAGCGACGGGGGTAGCAATCAGCCCCAGCATTTT	CASSDGGSNQPQHF
TRBV6-1	TRBJ1-1	.	.	TGTGCCAGCAGTGCCGGGACTTTTGAAGCTTTCTTT	CASSAGTFEAFF
TRBV9	TRBJ1-2	.	.	TGTGCCAGCACCGGAGGGGATGGCTACACCTTC	CASTGGDGYTF
TRBV7-2	TRBJ2-2	.	TRBD1	TGTGCCAGCACCCTGAAGGGGGCGGGCGGGGAGCTGTTTTTT	CASTLKGAGGELFF
TRBV4-3	TRBJ2-7	.	TRBD1	TGCGCCAGCAGCCGGGACAGGGATTCTTATAACTCTTACGAGCAGTACTTC	CASSRDRDSYNSYEQYF
TRBV18	TRBJ2-5	.	.	TGTGCCAGCTCAAGTCATCGGGGTACCCAAGAGACCCAGTACTTC	CASSSHRGTQETQYF
TRBV7-9	TRBJ2-7	.	TRBD1	TGTGCCAGCAGCTCAATACAGGGGGTCCCCCACGAGCAGTACTTC	CASSSIQGVPHEQYF
TRBV9	TRBJ2-5	.	.	TGTGCCAGCAGCGTTGGTCAGAAAGAGACCCAGTACTTC	CASSVGQKETQYF
TRBV6-1	TRBJ2-7	.	.	TGTGCCAGCAGTGAATGGGGGGGGCCCTCCTACGAGCAGTACTTC	CASSEWGGPSYEQYF
TRBV18	TRBJ1-1	.	.	TGTGCCAGCTCACCCCTAAACACTGAAGCTTTCTTT	CASSPLNTEAFF
TRBV7-9	TRBJ2-5	few	.	TGTGCCACACTCGGAGAGACCCAGTACTTC	CATLGETQYF
TRBV6-1	TRBJ2-6	.	.	TGTGCCAGCAGTGCCCCCCAGGGCCGCTCTGGGGCCAACGTCCTGACTTTC	CASSAPQGRSGANVLTF
TRBV11-2	TRBJ1-1	medium-sized	.	TGTGCCAGCAGCCTCAACAGGCCTGAAGCTTTCTTT	CASSLNRPEAFF
TRBV4-1	TRBJ2-1	.	TRBD2	TGCGCCAGCAGCCAAGATCCGGGGGGGAAATACAATGAGCAGTTCTTC	CASSQDPGGKYNEQFF
TRBV5-1	TRBJ1-2	.	.	TGCGCCAGCAGCTTGGATTTGCGGATTTTCTATGGCTACACCTTC	CASSLDLRIFYGYTF
TRBV7-9	TRBJ1-4	.	.	TGTGCCAGCAGCTTAGCACCGCAGGGGATTAACGAAAAACTGTTTTTT	CASSLAPQGINEKLFF
TRBV28	TRBJ2-3	.	.	TGTGCCAGCACTCCTCCGGGGGAAGCGTACAGAGATACGCAGTATTTT	CASTPPGEAYRDTQYF
TRBV6-7	TRBJ2-2	.	TRBD1	TGTGCCAGCAGTTCCGCGGGGACAGGGGGTCATTGGAACACCGGGGAGCTGTTTTTT	CASSSAGTGGHWNTGELFF
TRBV4-1	TRBJ2-1	.	TRBD1	TGCGCCAGCAGCCACCACGGGGACAGCTCCTACAATGAGCAGTTCTTC	CASSHHGDSSYNEQFF
TRBV7-3	TRBJ2-4	once	TRBD2	TGTGCCAGCAGCTTTGGCGGGGGGGGAGAAAACATTCAGTACTTC	CASSFGGGGENIQYF
TRBV4-3	TRBJ2-1	.	TRBD1	TGCGCCAGCAGCCAGCGCCGACAGGGGACCTTCGACAATGAGCAGTTCTTC	CASSQRRQGTFDNEQFF
TRBV6-5	TRBJ1-6	.	.	TGTGCCAGCGCCGGGGAGCCCACGTTTAATTCACCCCTCCACTTT	CASAGEPTFNSPLHF
TRBV5-4	TRBJ2-3	.	.	TGTGCCAGCAGTCCCGATGTGGGCGCAGATACGCAGTATTTT	CASSPDVGADTQYF
TRBV19	TRBJ2-7	once	.	TGTGCCAGTAGTATGGGCAACTCCTACGAGCAGTACTTC	CASSMGNSYEQYF
TRBV28	TRBJ2-5	.	TRBD1	TGTGCCAGCAGTTTAGGGTCAGGGGGTTGGACAGAGACCCAGTACTTC	CASSLGSGGWTETQYF
TRBV29-1	TRBJ2-3	.	.	TGCAGCGTTGGGGTACCAGGTTTTAGCACAGATACGCAGTATTTT	CSVGVPGFSTDTQYF
TRBV7-2	TRBJ2-1	.	TRBD2	TGTGCCAGCAGCTTAGGATCCGGGACTAGTCTCGCTGAGCAGTTCTTC	CASSLGSGTSLAEQFF
TRBV7-9	TRBJ1-5	.	.	TGTGCCAGCAGCTTAGACGGTCAGCCCCAGCATTTT	CASSLDGQPQHF
TRBV5-1	TRBJ2-7	.	TRBD2	TGCGCCAGCAGCTTGGCGGGGGGAGGCTCCTACGAGCAGTACTTC	CASSLAGGGSYEQYF